The 7 T cell receptor beta chains below were found in one sample sequenced in a study of human T cells and chemical hapten exposure. TCRdb itself ran the RACE reads through MiXCR, one entry per CDR3 protein. The top ten clones hold more than 1.3% of a sample with some 120,000 distinct CDR3 sequences, around 10% of them seen once. Indicated time point: patch test 1, 2 weeks after DPC sensitization. Treatment denoted: therapeutic diphenylcyclopropenone sensitization with weekly scalp DPC. Sequencing was performed on whole blood, taken in connection with sensitization to the hapten diphenylcyclopropenone (DPC). Source of these receptors: a woman aged 50 to 65 with alopecia areata. Some clones in this sample may be carry-over from other donors' samples.

This clonotype was seen a handful of times. The CDR3 loop reads CSARAGQAPQETQYF. As DNA, the CDR3 is TGCAGTGCTAGAGCCGGACAGGCACCTCAAGAGACCCAGTACTTC. The genes are TRBV20-1 and TRBJ2-5; 7 bases are shared with TRBD1. CDR3 length: 15 amino acids. CDR1 is DFQATT, CDR2 SNEGSKA, per germline (reference sequence). J gave up 2 bases and V 1 base, and 7 bases lay outside the gene matches.

This clonotype was recorded many times. The rearrangement uses TRBV6-5 and TRBJ1-1; D is unresolved. Germline V gene sequence: CDR1 MNHEY, CDR2 SVGAGI. The CDR3 has 11 residues. Trimming took 8 bases from V and 1 from J, leaving 5 bases between them. This CDR3 reads CASRRNTEAFF. CDR3 DNA sequence: TGTGCCAGCCGTCGGAACACTGAAGCTTTCTTT.

This clonotype has more than one count but fewer than ten. The chain is built from TRBV20-1 and TRBJ2-1, with TRBD2 matching 8 bases. This CDR3 comprises 14 residues. With 4 bases clipped from V and 9 bases from J, the junction kept 11 bases outside the gene matches. Germline V gives CDR1 DFQATT, CDR2 SNEGSKA (reference sequence). In nucleotides, the CDR3 is TGCAGTGCTAACTTGCGGGGGGCCGGAAGTGAGCAGTTCTTC. It translates to CSANLRGAGSEQFF.

This rearrangement joins TRBV12-2 to TRBJ2-1; TRBD2 reflects the table's D call only, with no check against the DNA. TRBV12-2 is a known pseudogene. The CDR3 runs to 17 residues. This chain's CDR3 is CASRSVQAGVWYNEQFF. CDR3 sequence (DNA): TGTGCAAGTCGCTCAGTCCAAGCGGGAGTTTGGTACAATGAGCAGTTCTTC.

This clonotype was recorded a few times. CDR3 region: CASSRPLGSGTDTQYF. The CDR3 DNA follows: TGTGCCAGCAGTCGTCCCTTGGGTTCGGGCACAGATACGCAGTATTTT. The chain joins TRBV11-1 to TRBJ2-3; D unresolved. This CDR3 is 16 amino acids long. Germline V gene lookup returns CDR1 SGHAT and CDR2 FQDESV (reference sequence). V lost 6 bases, J lost 1 base, and 17 bases lay in between.

The chain joins TRBV12-3 or TRBV12-4 to TRBJ2-1, with D possibly matching TRBD2 (5 bases). The CDR3 is 14 residues long. Trimming took 6 bases from V and 9 from J, leaving 18 bases between them. The CDR3 here is CASRRERSWGEQFF. The CDR3 DNA follows: TGTGCCAGCAGGAGGGAACGGTCTTGGGGTGAGCAGTTCTTC.

Ten or more counts support this clonotype. The chain carries TRBV5-4 and TRBJ1-1; weak D call: TRBD1 (6 bases). The CDR3 totals 13 residues. Germline CDR1 and CDR2: SGHNT and YYREEE (reference sequence). Trimming shortened V by 2 bases and J by 6 bases, and 11 bases separated the two germline ends. The CDR3 DNA follows: TGTGCCAGCAGCTTATGGGGGGCCCCTGAAGCTTTCTTT. Its protein is CASSLWGAPEAFF.